This TCR beta chain comes out of a study of T cell clonality in common variable immunodeficiency. Study-wide results and limits: CVID subjects had higher TCRbeta clonality than healthy controls, most marked in about a third. Common variable immunodeficiency TCR beta sequences reportedly had fewer deletions and N-nucleotide insertions. CVID subjects shared fewer TCRbeta clones than healthy controls did.

CDR3 length: 17 residues. J lost 3 bases, V lost 0 bases, and 8 bases had no gene match. Looked up from germline, CDR1 is SGHVS and CDR2 is FNYEAQ. Blood samples were heparinized, about 4.5 to 8 ml per donor. Repertoires were generated with immunoSEQ multiplex PCR, while TCRdb's copy carries only in-frame clones and drops some. Listed for the sample are about 47,000 clones, none seen a single time. This clone was observed a handful of times. The antigen is not known. The observed sequence ends 3 residues before the CDR3 terminus, with the missing tail filled in from the germline J gene. This sequence originates from a person aged 18 to 69 in good health. The chain joins TRBV7-6 to TRBJ2-7; 10 nucleotides align to TRBD2. Sequencing was carried out using peripheral blood mononuclear cells. CDR3 amino acids: CASSLAGLAGASYEQYF. The covered CDR3 bases are TGTGCCAGCAGCTTAGCTGGTCTAGCGGGGGCTAGCTACGAG.